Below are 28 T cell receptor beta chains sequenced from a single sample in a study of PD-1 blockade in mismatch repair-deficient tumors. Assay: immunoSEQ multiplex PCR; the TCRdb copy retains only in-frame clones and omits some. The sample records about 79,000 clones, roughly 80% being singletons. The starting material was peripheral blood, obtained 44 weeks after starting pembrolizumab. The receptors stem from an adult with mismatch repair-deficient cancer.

CDR3 DNA sequence: TGTGCCAGCTCATCATACAGGGGGGCCACTGAAGCTTTCTTT. The encoded protein is CASSSYRGATEAFF. The chain uses TRBV18 and TRBJ1-1; 8 bases map to TRBD1. CDR1 and CDR2 from the germline V gene are KGHSH and LQKENI. There are 14 residues in the CDR3. J was trimmed by 4 bases and V by 5 bases; bases with no gene match: 6. Full variable domain (remainder filled in from reference TRBV18 and TRBJ1-1): NAGVMQNPRHLVRRRGQEARLRCSPMKGHSHVYWYRQLPEEGLKFMVYLQKENIIDESGMPKERFSAEFPKEGPSILRIQQVVRGDSAAYFCASSSYRGATEAFFGQGTRLTVV.

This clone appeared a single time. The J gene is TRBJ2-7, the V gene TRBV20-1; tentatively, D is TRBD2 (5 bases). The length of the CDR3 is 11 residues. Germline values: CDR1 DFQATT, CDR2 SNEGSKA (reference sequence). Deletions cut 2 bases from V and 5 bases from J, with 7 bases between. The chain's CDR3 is CSARTGNEQYF. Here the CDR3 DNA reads TGCAGTGCTAGAACGGGAAACGAGCAGTACTTC.

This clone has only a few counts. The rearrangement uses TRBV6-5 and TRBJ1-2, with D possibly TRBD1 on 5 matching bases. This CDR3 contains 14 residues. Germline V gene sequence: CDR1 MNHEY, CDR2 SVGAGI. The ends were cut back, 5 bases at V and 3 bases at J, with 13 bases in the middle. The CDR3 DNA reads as TGTGCCAGCAGTCCTCGGGTCAGGGACTATGGCTACACCTTC. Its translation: CASSPRVRDYGYTF.

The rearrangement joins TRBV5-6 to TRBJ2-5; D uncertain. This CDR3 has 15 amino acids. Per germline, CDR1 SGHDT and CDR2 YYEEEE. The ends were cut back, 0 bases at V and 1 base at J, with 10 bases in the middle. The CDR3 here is CASSLGSGSQETQYF. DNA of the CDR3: TGTGCCAGCAGCTTGGGAAGTGGCTCCCAAGAGACCCAGTACTTC.

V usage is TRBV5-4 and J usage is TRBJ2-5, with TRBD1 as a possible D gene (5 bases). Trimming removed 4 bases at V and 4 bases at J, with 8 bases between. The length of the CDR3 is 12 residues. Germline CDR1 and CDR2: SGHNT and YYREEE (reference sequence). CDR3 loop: CASSQGVETQYF. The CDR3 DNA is TGTGCCAGCAGCCAGGGTGTAGAGACCCAGTACTTC.

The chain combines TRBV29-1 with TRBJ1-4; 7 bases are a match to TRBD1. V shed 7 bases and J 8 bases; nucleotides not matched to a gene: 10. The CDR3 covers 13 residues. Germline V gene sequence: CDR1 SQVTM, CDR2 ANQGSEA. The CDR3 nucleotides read TGCAGCGGACGACAGGGAGGATCCGAAAAACTGTTTTTT. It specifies CSGRQGGSEKLFF. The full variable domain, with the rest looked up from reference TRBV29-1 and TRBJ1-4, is SAVISQKPSRDICQRGTSLTIQCQVDSQVTMMFWYRQQPGQSLTLIATANQGSEATYESGFVIDKFPISRPNLTFSTLTVSNMSPEDSSIYLCSGRQGGSEKLFFGSGTQLSVL.

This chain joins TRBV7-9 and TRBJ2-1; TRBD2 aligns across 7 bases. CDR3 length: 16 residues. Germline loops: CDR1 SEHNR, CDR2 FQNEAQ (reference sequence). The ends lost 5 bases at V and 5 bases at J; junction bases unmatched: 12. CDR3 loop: CASSRAGGRAHNEQFF. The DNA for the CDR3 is TGTGCCAGCAGCCGGGCAGGTGGGAGGGCCCACAATGAGCAGTTCTTC.

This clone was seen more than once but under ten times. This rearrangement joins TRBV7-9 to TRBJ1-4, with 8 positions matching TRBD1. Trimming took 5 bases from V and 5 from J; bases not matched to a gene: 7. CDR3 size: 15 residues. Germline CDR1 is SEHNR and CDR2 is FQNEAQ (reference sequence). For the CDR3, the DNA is TGTGCCAGCAGCAGACCGACAGGGGAGAATGAAAAACTGTTTTTT. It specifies CASSRPTGENEKLFF.

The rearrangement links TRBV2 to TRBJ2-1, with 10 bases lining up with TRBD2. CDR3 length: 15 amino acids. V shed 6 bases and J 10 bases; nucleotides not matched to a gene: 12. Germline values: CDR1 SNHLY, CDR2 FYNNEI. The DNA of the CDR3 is TGTGCCAGCAGCCGGACTAGCGGTGGCTTCGGGGAGCAGTTCTTC. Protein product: CASSRTSGGFGEQFF.

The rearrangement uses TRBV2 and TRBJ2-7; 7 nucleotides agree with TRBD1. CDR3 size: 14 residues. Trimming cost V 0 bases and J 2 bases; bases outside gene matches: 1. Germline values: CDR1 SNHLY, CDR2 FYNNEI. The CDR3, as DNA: TGTGCCAGCAGTGAAGCGACAGGGCCCTACGAGCAGTACTTC. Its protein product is CASSEATGPYEQYF.

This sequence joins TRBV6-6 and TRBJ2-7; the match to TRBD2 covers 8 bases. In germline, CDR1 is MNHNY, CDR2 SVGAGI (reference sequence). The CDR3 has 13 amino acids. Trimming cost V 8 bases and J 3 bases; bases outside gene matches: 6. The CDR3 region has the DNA TGTGCCAGCCGAGCGGGAGATAACTACGAGCAGTACTTC. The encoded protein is CASRAGDNYEQYF.

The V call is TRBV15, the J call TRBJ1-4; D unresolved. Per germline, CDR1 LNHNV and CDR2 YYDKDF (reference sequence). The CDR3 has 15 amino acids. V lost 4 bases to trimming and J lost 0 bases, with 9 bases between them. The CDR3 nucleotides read TGTGCCACCAGCAAGGACCGCACAACTAATGAAAAACTGTTTTTT. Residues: CATSKDRTTNEKLFF.

The CDR3 nucleotides read TGTGCCAGCAGCTTAAGGGCCGCACCGGGCGAGCAGTACTTC. Translating gives CASSLRAAPGEQYF. V gene TRBV11-2 combines with J gene TRBJ2-7, with no clear D. The CDR3 totals 14 residues. Trimming removed 2 bases from V and 6 bases from J, with 14 bases in between. Germline V gives CDR1 SGHAT, CDR2 FQNNGV. Supplemented by reference TRBV11-2 and TRBJ2-7, the full variable domain reads EAGVAQSPRYKIIEKRQSVAFWCNPISGHATLYWYQQILGQGPKLLIQFQNNGVVDDSQLPKDRFSAERLKGVDSTLKIQPAKLEDSAVYLCASSLRAAPGEQYFGPGTRLTVT.

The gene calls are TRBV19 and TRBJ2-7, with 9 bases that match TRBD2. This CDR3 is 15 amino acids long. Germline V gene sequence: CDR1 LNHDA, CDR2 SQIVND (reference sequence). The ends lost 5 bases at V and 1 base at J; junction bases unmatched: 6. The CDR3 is CASSLGGRASYEQYF. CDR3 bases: TGTGCCAGTAGTTTAGGCGGGAGGGCTTCCTACGAGCAGTACTTC.

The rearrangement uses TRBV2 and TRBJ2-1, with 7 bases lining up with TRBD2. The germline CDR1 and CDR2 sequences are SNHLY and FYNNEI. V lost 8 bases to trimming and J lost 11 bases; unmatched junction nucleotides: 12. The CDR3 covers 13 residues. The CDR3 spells CASGQITSAKQFF. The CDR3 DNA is TGTGCCAGCGGGCAAATTACTAGCGCTAAGCAGTTCTTC.

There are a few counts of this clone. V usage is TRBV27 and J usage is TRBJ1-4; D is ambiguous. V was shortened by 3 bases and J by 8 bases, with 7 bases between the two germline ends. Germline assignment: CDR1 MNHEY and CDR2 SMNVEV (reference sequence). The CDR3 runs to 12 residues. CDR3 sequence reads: CASSFLGEKLFF. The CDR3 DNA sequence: TGTGCCAGCAGTTTTTTGGGGGAAAAACTGTTTTTT.

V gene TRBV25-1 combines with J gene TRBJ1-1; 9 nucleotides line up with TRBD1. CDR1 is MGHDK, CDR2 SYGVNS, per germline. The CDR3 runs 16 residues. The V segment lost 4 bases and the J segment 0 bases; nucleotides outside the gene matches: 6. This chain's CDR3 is CASSARDRAMNTEAFF. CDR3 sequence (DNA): TGTGCCAGCAGTGCCCGGGACAGGGCCATGAACACTGAAGCTTTCTTT.

CDR3 sequence reads: CASRGWGSMNTEAFF. The CDR3 bases are TGTGCCAGCAGGGGGTGGGGAAGCATGAACACTGAAGCTTTCTTT. The rearrangement uses TRBV6-5 and TRBJ1-1; D is unclear. The CDR3 is 15 amino acids. V was cut by 6 bases and J by 0 bases, with 14 bases left in between. Germline V gene lookup returns CDR1 MNHEY and CDR2 SVGAGI.

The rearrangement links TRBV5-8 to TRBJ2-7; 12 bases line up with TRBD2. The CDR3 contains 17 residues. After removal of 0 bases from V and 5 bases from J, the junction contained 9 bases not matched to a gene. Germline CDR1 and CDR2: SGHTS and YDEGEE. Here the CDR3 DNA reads TGTGCCAGCAGCTTGGCCCTAGCGGGAGGGAGGACCCACGAGCAGTACTTC. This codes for CASSLALAGGRTHEQYF.

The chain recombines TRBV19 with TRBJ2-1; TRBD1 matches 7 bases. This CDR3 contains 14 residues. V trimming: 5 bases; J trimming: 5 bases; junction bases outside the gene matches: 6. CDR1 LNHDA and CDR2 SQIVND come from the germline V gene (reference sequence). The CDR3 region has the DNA TGTGCCAGTAGTCTAGGGACAGTTAACAATGAGCAGTTCTTC. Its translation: CASSLGTVNNEQFF.

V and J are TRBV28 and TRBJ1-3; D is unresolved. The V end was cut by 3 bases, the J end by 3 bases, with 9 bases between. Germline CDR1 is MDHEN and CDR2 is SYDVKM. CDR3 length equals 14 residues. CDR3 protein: CASSFGAGGNTIYF. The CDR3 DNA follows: TGTGCCAGCAGTTTTGGTGCGGGTGGAAACACCATATATTTT.

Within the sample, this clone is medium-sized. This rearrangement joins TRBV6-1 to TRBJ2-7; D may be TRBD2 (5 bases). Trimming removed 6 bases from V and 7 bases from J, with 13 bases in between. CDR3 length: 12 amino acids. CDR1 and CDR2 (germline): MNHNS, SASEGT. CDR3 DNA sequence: TGTGCCAGCAGCTTAAGGCGGAGGGAGCAGTACTTC. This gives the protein CASSLRRREQYF.

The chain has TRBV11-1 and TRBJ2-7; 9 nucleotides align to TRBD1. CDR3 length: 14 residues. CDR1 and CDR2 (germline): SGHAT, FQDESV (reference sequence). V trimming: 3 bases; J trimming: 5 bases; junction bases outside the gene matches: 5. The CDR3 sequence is CASSFVQGAHEQYF. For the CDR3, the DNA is TGTGCCAGCAGCTTTGTACAGGGGGCCCACGAGCAGTACTTC.

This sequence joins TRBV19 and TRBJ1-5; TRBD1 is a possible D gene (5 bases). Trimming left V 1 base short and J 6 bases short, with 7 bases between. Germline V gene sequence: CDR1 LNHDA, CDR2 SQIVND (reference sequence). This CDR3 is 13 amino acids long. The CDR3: CASSIGDGQPQHF. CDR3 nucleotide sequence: TGTGCCAGTAGTATAGGGGACGGTCAGCCCCAGCATTTT.

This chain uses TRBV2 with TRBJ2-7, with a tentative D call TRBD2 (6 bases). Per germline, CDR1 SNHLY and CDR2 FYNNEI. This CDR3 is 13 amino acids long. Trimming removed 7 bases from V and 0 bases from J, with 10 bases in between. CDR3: CASTGGSSYEQYF. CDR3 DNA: TGTGCCAGCACCGGGGGAAGCTCCTACGAGCAGTACTTC.

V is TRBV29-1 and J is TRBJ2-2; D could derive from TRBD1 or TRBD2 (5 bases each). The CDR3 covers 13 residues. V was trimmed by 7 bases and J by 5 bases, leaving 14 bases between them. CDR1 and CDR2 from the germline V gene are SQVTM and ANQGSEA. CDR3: CSAGKTETGELFF. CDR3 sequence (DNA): TGCAGCGCGGGGAAGACAGAGACCGGGGAGCTGTTTTTT.

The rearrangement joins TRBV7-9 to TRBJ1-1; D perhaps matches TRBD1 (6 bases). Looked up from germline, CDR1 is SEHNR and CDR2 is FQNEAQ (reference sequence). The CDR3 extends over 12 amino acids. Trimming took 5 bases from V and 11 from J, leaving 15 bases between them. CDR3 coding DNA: TGTGCCAGCAGCCGTGGACAGTCCGTCGCTTTCTTT. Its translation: CASSRGQSVAFF.

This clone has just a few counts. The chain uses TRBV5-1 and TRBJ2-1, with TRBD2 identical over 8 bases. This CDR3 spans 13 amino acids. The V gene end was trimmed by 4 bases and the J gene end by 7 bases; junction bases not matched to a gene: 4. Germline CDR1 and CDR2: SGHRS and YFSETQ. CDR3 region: CASSMTSVNEQFF. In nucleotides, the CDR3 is TGCGCCAGCAGCATGACTAGCGTTAATGAGCAGTTCTTC.